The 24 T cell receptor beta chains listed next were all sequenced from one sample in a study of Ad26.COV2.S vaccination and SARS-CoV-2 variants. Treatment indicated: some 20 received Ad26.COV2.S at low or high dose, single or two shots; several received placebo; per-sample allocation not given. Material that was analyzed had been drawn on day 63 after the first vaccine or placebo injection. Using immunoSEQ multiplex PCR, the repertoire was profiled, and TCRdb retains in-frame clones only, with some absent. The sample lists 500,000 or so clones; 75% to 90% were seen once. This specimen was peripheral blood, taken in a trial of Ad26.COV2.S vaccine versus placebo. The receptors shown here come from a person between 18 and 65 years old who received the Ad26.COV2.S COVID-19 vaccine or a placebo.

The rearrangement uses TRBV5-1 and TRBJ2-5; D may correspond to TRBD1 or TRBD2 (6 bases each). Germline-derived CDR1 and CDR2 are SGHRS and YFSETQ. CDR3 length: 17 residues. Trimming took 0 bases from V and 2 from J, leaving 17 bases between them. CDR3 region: CASSLGSPGAAQETQYF. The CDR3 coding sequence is TGCGCCAGCAGCTTGGGGTCCCCGGGGGCGGCTCAAGAGACCCAGTACTTC.

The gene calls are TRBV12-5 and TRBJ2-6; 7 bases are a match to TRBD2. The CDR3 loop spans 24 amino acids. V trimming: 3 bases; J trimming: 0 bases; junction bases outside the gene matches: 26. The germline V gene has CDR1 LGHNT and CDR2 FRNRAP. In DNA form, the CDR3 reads TGTGCTAGTGGTTTCCCGGCCCGGGCATCGTTAGGGAGGGTCGGCCCCTCTGGGGCCAACGTCCTGACTTTC. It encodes CASGFPARASLGRVGPSGANVLTF.

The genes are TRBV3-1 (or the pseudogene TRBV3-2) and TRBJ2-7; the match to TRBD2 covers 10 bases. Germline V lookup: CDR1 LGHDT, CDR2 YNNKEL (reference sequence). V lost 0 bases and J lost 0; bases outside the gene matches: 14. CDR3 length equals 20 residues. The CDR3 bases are TGTGCCAGCAGCCAAGATGGTCGTAGCGGGGGGCTCCACCCCTCCTACGAGCAGTACTTC. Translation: CASSQDGRSGGLHPSYEQYF.

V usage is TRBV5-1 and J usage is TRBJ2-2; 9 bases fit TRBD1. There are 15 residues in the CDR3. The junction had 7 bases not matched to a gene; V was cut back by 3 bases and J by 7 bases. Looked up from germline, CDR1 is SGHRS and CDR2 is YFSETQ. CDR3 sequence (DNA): TGCGCCAGCAGCTCGGGACAGGGAGATGGCGGGGAGCTGTTTTTT. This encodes CASSSGQGDGGELFF.

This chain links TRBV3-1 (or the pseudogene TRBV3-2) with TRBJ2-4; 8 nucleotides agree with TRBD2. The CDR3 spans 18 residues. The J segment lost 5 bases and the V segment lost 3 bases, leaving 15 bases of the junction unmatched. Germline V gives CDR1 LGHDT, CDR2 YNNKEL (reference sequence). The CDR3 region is CASSHSISTSGHQNIQYF. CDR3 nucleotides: TGTGCCAGCAGCCACTCTATAAGTACTAGCGGACACCAAAACATTCAGTACTTC.

CDR3 in DNA: TGTGCCAGCAGCTCAACGAGCATGAGTGGAGAGACCCAGTACTTC. Translated, it gives CASSSTSMSGETQYF. The V call is TRBV7-3, the J call TRBJ2-5; no clear D. The CDR3 runs to 15 residues. CDR1 is SGHTA and CDR2 is FQGTGA in the germline V gene. The V and J ends lost 4 bases and 4 bases respectively, with 16 bases between them. The full variable domain, completed using reference TRBV7-3 and TRBJ2-5, is GAGVSQTPSNKVTEKGKYVELRCDPISGHTALYWYRQSLGQGPEFLIYFQGTGAADDSGLPNDRFFAVRPEGSVSTLKIQRTERGDSAVYLCASSSTSMSGETQYFGPGTRLLVL.

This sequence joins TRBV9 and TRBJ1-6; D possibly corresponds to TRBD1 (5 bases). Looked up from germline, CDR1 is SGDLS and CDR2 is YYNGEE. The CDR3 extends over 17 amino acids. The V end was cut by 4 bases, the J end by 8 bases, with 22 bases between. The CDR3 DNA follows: TGTGCCAGCAGCCCCCGACCGGGGTCCGCGGGGGATTCACCCCTCCACTTT. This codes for CASSPRPGSAGDSPLHF.

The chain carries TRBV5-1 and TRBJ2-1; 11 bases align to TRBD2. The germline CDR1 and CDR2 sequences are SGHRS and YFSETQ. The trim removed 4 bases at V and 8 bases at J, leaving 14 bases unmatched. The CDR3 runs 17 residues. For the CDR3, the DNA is TGCGCCAGCAGCCCTAGACTACTAGCGGGAGATTTCGATGAGCAGTTCTTC. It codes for CASSPRLLAGDFDEQFF. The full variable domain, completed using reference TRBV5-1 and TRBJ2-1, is KAGVTQTPRYLIKTRGQQVTLSCSPISGHRSVSWYQQTPGQGLQFLFEYFSETQRNKGNFPGRFSGRQFSNSRSEMNVSTLELGDSALYLCASSPRLLAGDFDEQFFGPGTRLTVL.

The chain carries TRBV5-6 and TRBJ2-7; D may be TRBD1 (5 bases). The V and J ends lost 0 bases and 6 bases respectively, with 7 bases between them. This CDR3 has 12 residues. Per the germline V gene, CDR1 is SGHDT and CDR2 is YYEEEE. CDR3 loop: CASSLEGVEQYF. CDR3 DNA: TGTGCCAGCAGCTTGGAAGGGGTCGAGCAGTACTTC. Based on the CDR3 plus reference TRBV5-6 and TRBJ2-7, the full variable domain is DAGVTQSPTHLIKTRGQQVTLRCSPKSGHDTVSWYQQALGQGPQFIFQYYEEEERQRGNFPDRFSGHQFPNYSSELNVNALLLGDSALYLCASSLEGVEQYFGPGTRLTVT.

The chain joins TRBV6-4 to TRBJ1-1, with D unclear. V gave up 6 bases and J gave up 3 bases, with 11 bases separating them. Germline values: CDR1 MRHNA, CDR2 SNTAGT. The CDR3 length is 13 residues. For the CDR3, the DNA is TGTGCCAGCAGGGCCGCTGGGCACACTGAAGCTTTCTTT. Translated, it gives CASRAAGHTEAFF.

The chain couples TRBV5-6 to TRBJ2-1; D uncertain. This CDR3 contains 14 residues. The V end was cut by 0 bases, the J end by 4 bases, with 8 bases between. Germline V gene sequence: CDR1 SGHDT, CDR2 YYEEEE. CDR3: CASSLGSGYNEQFF. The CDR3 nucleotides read TGTGCCAGCAGCTTGGGGAGTGGGTACAATGAGCAGTTCTTC.

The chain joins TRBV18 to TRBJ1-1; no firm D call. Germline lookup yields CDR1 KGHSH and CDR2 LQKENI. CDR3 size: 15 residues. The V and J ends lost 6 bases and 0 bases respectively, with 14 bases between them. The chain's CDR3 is CASSPNLGMNTEAFF. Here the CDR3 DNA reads TGTGCCAGCTCTCCGAACCTAGGGATGAACACTGAAGCTTTCTTT.

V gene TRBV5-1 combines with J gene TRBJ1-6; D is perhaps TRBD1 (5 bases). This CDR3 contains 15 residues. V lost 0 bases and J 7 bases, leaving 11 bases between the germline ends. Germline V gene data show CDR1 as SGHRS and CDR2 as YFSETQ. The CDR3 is CASSLEPGLNSPLHF. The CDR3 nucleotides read TGCGCCAGCAGCTTGGAACCAGGGCTAAATTCACCCCTCCACTTT.

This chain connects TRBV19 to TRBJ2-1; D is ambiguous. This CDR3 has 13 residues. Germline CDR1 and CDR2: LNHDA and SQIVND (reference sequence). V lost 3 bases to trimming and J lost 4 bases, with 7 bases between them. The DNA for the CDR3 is TGTGCCAGTAGTATGAGGCTTTACAATGAGCAGTTCTTC. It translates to CASSMRLYNEQFF. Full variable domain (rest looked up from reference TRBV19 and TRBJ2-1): DGGITQSPKYLFRKEGQNVTLSCEQNLNHDAMYWYRQDPGQGLRLIYYSQIVNDFQKGDIAEGYSVSREKKESFPLTVTSAQKNPTAFYLCASSMRLYNEQFFGPGTRLTVL.

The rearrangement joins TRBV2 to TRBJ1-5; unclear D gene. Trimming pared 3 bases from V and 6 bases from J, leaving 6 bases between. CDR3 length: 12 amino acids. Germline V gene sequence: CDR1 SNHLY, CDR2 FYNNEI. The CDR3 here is CASSDPAQPQHF. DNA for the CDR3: TGTGCCAGCAGTGACCCAGCTCAGCCCCAGCATTTT.

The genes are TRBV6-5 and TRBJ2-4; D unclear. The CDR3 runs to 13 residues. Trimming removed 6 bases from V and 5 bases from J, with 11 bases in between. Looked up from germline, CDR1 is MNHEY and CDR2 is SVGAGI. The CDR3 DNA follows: TGTGCCAGCAGCAGGCAAATCCAAAACATTCAGTACTTC. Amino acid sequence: CASSRQIQNIQYF.

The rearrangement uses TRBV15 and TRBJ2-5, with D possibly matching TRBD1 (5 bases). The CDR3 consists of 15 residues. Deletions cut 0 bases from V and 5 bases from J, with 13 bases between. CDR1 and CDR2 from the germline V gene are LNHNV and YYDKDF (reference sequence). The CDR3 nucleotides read TGTGCCACCAGCAGAGATTTTGCAGGGCCGGAGACCCAGTACTTC. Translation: CATSRDFAGPETQYF.

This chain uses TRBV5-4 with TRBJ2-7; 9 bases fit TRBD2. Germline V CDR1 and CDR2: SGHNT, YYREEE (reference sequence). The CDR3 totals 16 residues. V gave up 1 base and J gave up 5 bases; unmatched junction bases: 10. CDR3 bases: TGTGCCAGCAGCTTGTCGGGGAGCGGGGGGCCGAACGAGCAGTACTTC. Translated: CASSLSGSGGPNEQYF.

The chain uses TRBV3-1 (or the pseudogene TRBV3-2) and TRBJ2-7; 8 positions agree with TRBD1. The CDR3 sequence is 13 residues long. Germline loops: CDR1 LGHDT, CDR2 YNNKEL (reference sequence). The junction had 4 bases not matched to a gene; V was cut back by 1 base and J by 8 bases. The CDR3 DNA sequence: TGTGCCAGCAGCCAAGGGGACAGGTTCCAGCAGTACGTC. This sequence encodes CASSQGDRFQQYV.

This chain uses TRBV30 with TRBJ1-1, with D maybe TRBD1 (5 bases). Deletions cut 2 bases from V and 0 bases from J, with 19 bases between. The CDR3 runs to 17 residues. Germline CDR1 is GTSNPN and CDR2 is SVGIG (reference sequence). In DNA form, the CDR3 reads TGTGCCTGGAGTTGGGGGGGAGCTGATACAATGAACACTGAAGCTTTCTTT. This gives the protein CAWSWGGADTMNTEAFF.

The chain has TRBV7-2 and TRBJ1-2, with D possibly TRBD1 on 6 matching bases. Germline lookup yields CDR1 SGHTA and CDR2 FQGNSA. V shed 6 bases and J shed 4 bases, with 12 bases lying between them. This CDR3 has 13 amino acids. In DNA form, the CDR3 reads TGTGCCAGCAGTCCGACAGGCCTCTATGGCTACACCTTC. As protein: CASSPTGLYGYTF.

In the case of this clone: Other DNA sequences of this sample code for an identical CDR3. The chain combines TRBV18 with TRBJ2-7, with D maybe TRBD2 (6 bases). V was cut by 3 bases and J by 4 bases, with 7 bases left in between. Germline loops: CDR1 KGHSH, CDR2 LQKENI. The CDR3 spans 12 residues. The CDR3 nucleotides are TGTGCCAGCTCACCCGGGACTTACGAGCAGTACTTC. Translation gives CASSPGTYEQYF.

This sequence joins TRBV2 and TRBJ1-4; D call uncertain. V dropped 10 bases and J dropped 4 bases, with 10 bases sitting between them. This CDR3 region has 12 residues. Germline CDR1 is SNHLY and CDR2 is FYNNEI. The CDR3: CAKQGVNEKLFF. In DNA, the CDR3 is TGTGCCAAACAAGGAGTTAATGAAAAACTGTTTTTT. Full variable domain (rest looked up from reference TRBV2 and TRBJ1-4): EPEVTQTPSHQVTQMGQEVILRCVPISNHLYFYWYRQILGQKVEFLVSFYNNEISEKSEIFDDQFSVERPDGSNFTLKIRSTKLEDSAMYFCAKQGVNEKLFFGSGTQLSVL.

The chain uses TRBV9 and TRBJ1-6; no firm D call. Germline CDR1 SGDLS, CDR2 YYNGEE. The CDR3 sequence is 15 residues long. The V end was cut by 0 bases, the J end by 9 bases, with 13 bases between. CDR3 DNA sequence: TGTGCCAGCAGCGTAGAGGGAGGCCCAGGTTCACCCCTCCACTTT. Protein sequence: CASSVEGGPGSPLHF.